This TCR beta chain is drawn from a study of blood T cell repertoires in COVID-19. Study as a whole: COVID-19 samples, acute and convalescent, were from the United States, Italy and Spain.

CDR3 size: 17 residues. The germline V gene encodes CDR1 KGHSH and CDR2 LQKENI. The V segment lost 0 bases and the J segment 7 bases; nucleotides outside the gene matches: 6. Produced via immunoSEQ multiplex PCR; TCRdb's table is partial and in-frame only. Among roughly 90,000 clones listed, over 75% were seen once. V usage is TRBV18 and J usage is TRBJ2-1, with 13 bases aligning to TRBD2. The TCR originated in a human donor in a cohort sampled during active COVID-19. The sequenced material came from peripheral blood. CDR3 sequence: CASSPPGGLAGENEQFF. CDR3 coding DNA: TGTGCCAGCTCACCACCGGGTGGACTAGCGGGAGAAAATGAGCAGTTCTTC.